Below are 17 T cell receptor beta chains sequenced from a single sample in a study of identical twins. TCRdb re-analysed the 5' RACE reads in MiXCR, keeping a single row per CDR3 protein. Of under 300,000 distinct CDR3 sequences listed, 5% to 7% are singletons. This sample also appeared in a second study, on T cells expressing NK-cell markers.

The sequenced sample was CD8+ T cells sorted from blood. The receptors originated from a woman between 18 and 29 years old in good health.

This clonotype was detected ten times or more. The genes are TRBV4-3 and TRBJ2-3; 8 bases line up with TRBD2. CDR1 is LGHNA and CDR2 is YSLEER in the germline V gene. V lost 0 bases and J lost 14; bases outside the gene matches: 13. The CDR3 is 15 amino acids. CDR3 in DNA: TGCGCCAGCAGCCAAGATCTAGGGGGACTAGGGCTGATGTATTTT. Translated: CASSQDLGGLGLMYF.

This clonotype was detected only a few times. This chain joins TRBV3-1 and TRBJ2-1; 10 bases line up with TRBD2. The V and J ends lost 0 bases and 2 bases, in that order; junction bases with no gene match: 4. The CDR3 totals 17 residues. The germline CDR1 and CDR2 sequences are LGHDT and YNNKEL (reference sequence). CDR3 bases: TGTGCCAGCAGCCAAGAAGGGCTAGCGGGAGCCTACAATGAGCAGTTCTTC. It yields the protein CASSQEGLAGAYNEQFF.

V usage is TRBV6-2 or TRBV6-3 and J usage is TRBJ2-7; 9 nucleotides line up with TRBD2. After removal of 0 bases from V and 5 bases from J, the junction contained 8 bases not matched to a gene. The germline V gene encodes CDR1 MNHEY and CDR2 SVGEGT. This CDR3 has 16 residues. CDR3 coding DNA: TGTGCCAGCAGTTACTCAAGACTAGCGGTTTTGCACGAGCAGTACTTC. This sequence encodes CASSYSRLAVLHEQYF.

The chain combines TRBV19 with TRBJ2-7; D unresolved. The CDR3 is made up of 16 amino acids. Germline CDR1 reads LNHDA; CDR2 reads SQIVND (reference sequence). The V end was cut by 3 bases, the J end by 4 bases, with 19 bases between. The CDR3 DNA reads TGTGCCAGTAGTATCGGTTCGATCCGCGGAGCTTACGAGCAGTACTTC. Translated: CASSIGSIRGAYEQYF.

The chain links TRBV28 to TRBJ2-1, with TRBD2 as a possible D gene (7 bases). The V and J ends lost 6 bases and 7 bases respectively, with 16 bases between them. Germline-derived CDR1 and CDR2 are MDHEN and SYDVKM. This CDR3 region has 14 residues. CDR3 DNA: TGTGCCAGCAGGGGGGGGGCTAGCGGAAATGAGCAGTTCTTC. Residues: CASRGGASGNEQFF. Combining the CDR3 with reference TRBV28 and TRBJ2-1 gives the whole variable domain DVKVTQSSRYLVKRTGEKVFLECVQDMDHENMFWYRQDPGLGLRLIYFSYDVKMKEKGDIPEGYSVSREKKERFSLILESASTNQTSMYLCASRGGASGNEQFFGPGTRLTVL.

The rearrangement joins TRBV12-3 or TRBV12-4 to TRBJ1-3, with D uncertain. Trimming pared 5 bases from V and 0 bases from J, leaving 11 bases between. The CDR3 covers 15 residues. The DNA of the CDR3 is TGTGCCAGCAGTCGGACCAAGATCTCTGGAAACACCATATATTTT. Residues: CASSRTKISGNTIYF.

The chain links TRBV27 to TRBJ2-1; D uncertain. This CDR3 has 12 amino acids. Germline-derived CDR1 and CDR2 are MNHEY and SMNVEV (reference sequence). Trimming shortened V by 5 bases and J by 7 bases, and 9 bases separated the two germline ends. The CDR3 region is CASSPRPNEQFF. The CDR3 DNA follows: TGTGCCAGCAGTCCCCGCCCGAATGAGCAGTTCTTC.

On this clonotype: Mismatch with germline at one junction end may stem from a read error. The CDR3: CASSYGLAGELYF. DNA of the CDR3: TGTGCCAGCAGTTATGGACTAGCGGGAGAGCTGTACTTC. The chain combines TRBV3-1 with TRBJ2-7; 13 nucleotides line up with TRBD2. The CDR3 consists of 13 residues. CDR1 is LGHDT and CDR2 is YNNKEL in the germline V gene (reference sequence).

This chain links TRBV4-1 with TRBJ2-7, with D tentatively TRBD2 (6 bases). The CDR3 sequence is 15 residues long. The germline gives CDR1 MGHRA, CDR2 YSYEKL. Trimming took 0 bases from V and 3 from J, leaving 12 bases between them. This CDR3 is CASSQDSGRNYEQYF. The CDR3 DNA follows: TGCGCCAGCAGCCAAGATAGCGGCAGGAACTACGAGCAGTACTTC.

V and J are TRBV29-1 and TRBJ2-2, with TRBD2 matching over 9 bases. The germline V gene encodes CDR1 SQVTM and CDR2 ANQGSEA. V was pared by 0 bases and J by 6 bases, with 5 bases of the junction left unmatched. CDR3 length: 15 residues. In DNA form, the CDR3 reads TGCAGCGTTGAAGATGAACGCGGGAGGGCCGGGGAGCTGTTTTTT. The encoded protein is CSVEDERGRAGELFF.

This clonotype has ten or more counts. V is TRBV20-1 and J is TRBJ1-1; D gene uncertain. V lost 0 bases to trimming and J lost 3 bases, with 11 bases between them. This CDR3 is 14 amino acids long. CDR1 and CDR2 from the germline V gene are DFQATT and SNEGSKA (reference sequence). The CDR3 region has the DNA TGCAGTGCTAGAGATACGGGAGGGCACACTGAAGCTTTCTTT. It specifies CSARDTGGHTEAFF.

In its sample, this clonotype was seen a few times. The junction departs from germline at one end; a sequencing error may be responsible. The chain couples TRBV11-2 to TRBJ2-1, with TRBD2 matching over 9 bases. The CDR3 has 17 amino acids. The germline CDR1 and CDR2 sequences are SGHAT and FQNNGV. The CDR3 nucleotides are TGTGCCAGCAGCTCCTACCAAGGGACTAGCTCCCACAATGAGCAGTTCTTC. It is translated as CASSSYQGTSSHNEQFF.

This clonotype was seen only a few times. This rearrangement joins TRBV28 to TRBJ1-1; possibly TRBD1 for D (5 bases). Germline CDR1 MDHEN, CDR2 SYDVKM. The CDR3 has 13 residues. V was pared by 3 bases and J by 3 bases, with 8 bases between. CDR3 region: CASSLIGDTEAFF. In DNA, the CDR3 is TGTGCCAGCAGTTTGATAGGGGACACTGAAGCTTTCTTT.

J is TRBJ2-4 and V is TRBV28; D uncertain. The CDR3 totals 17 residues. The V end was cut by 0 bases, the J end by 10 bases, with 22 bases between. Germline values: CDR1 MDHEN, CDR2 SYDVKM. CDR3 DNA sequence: TGTGCCAGCAGTTTATGGGCGTTGGCCTCCCCCTTACGGATTCAGTACTTC. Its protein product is CASSLWALASPLRIQYF.

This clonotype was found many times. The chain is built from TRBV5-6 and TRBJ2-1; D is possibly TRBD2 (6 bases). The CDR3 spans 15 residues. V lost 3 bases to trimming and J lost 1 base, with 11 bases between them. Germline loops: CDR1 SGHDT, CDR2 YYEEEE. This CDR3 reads CASSSWEESYNEQFF. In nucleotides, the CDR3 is TGTGCCAGCAGCTCCTGGGAGGAGTCCTACAATGAGCAGTTCTTC.

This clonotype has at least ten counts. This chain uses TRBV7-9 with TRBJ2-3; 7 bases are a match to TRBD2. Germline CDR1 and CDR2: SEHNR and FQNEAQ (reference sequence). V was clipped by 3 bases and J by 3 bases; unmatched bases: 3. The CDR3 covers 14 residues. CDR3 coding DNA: TGTGCCAGCAGCTTCGGCGGGGGTACAGATACGCAGTATTTT. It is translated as CASSFGGGTDTQYF.

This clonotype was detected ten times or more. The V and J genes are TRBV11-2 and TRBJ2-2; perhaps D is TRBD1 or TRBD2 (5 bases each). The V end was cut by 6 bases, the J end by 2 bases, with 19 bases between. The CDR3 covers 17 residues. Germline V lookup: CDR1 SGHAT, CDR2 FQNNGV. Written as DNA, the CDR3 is TGTGCCAGCAGTTCTCCCCGGGACGGCCTTAACACCGGGGAGCTGTTTTTT. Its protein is CASSSPRDGLNTGELFF. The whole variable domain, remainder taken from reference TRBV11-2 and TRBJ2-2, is EAGVAQSPRYKIIEKRQSVAFWCNPISGHATLYWYQQILGQGPKLLIQFQNNGVVDDSQLPKDRFSAERLKGVDSTLKIQPAKLEDSAVYLCASSSPRDGLNTGELFFGEGSRLTVL.